One and the same sample provided the 26 T cell receptor beta chains below, sequenced in a study of blood T cell repertoires in COVID-19. Profiled with immunoSEQ multiplex PCR; TCRdb holds only in-frame clones, not every one. The top ten clones hold approximately 4% of a sample with 150,000 to 200,000 clones, around 85% of them seen once. Sequenced material: peripheral blood. Receptors were obtained from a woman in her 70s with acute or convalescent COVID-19.

This clone showed up just once. V usage is TRBV5-6 and J usage is TRBJ2-7, with D possibly TRBD2 on 6 matching bases. The CDR3 is made up of 16 amino acids. CDR1 is SGHDT and CDR2 is YYEEEE in the germline V gene. Trimming shortened V by 4 bases and J by 3 bases, and 20 bases separated the two germline ends. In DNA form, the CDR3 reads TGTGCCAGCAGCCTAAGGTTTTTGAAGGGAGGCTACGAGCAGTACTTC. This sequence encodes CASSLRFLKGGYEQYF.

The genes are TRBV18 and TRBJ1-5; possible D gene TRBD1, 5 bases. The CDR3 runs to 14 residues. V lost 1 base and J lost 4, with 8 bases in between. Germline V gene lookup returns CDR1 KGHSH and CDR2 LQKENI. CDR3 nucleotide sequence: TGTGCCAGCTCACCACTTCGACAGAATCAGCCCCAGCATTTT. Translated, it gives CASSPLRQNQPQHF.

The chain uses TRBV4-3 and TRBJ2-5; TRBD2 matches at 10 bases. V shed 4 bases, J shed 4 bases, and the junction held 6 bases outside the gene matches. Looked up from germline, CDR1 is LGHNA and CDR2 is YSLEER. This CDR3 comprises 15 residues. In nucleotides, the CDR3 is TGCGCCAGCAGCCCTGAGCGGGGGGGTCGAGAGACCCAGTACTTC. Its protein is CASSPERGGRETQYF.

The chain has TRBV6-5 and TRBJ2-1; D possibly corresponds to TRBD1 (6 bases). The CDR3 is 15 amino acids. Trimming pared 5 bases from V and 0 bases from J, leaving 11 bases between. The V gene's germline CDR1 is MNHEY and CDR2 SVGAGI. The CDR3, as DNA: TGTGCCAGCAGTCCTGACAGGCTCTCCTACAATGAGCAGTTCTTC. Protein product: CASSPDRLSYNEQFF.

The J gene is TRBJ2-1, the V gene TRBV9; a possible D gene is TRBD2 (6 bases). Per germline, CDR1 SGDLS and CDR2 YYNGEE. Trimming cost V 6 bases and J 7 bases, with 26 bases left between them. CDR3 length equals 17 residues. The CDR3 bases are TGTGCCAGCATCGGGCGGGAAGTGAAGGTATCGGAAAATGAGCAGTTCTTC. This translates into CASIGREVKVSENEQFF.

This clone was picked up one time. The gene calls are TRBV14 and TRBJ2-3; 10 bases align to TRBD1. The trim removed 1 base at V and 2 bases at J, leaving 9 bases unmatched. Per the germline V gene, CDR1 is SGHDN and CDR2 is FVKESK. CDR3 length: 18 amino acids. CDR3: CASSQGWTGGSYTDTQYF. The DNA for the CDR3 is TGTGCCAGCAGCCAAGGATGGACAGGGGGATCCTACACAGATACGCAGTATTTT. The full variable domain, completed using reference TRBV14 and TRBJ2-3, is EAGVTQFPSHSVIEKGQTVTLRCDPISGHDNLYWYRRVMGKEIKFLLHFVKESKQDESGMPNNRFLAERTGGTYSTLKVQPAELEDSGVYFCASSQGWTGGSYTDTQYFGPGTRLTVL.

V and J are TRBV5-6 and TRBJ1-6; D is undetermined. Germline V gives CDR1 SGHDT, CDR2 YYEEEE. Trimming pared 4 bases from V and 9 bases from J, leaving 17 bases between. The CDR3 has 15 amino acids. CDR3 residues: CASSHASSRGSPLHF. In DNA form, the CDR3 reads TGTGCCAGCAGCCACGCGAGCTCCAGAGGTTCACCCCTCCACTTT.

This sequence joins TRBV21-1 and TRBJ1-2. TRBV21-1 corresponds to a pseudogene. The CDR3 is made up of 18 amino acids. CDR3 coding DNA: TGTGCCAGCCCAAGTACCTGGCGGAGCATTCTGCCCCTCTATGGCTACACCTTC. Translating it yields CASPSTWRSILPLYGYTF.

This clone was seen only a few times. The chain combines TRBV19 with TRBJ1-1, with D maybe TRBD1 (5 bases). Germline values: CDR1 LNHDA, CDR2 SQIVND (reference sequence). The length of the CDR3 is 15 residues. With 4 bases removed from V and 5 bases from J, the gap between germline ends came to 17 bases. The CDR3 spells CASSKARQGETEAFF. Here the CDR3 DNA reads TGTGCCAGTAGTAAGGCCCGACAAGGGGAAACTGAAGCTTTCTTT.

The V and J genes are TRBV5-5 and TRBJ2-2; 12 nucleotides match TRBD2. The V and J ends lost 2 bases and 2 bases, in that order; junction bases with no gene match: 1. The CDR3 covers 16 residues. Germline loops: CDR1 SGHKS, CDR2 YYEKEE (reference sequence). The CDR3 DNA follows: TGTGCCAGCAGCTTCGGACTAGCGGGAAACACCGGGGAGCTGTTTTTT. It codes for CASSFGLAGNTGELFF.

CDR3 in DNA: TGTGCCAGTAGTTACCGGGCGGGAGTGTACGAGCAGTACTTC. Its protein product is CASSYRAGVYEQYF. The V and J genes are TRBV19 and TRBJ2-7; 7 bases are shared with TRBD2. From germline, CDR1 is LNHDA and CDR2 SQIVND (reference sequence). The CDR3 loop spans 14 amino acids. The ends lost 5 bases at V and 4 bases at J; junction bases unmatched: 8. The variable domain in full, completed from reference TRBV19 and TRBJ2-7, reads DGGITQSPKYLFRKEGQNVTLSCEQNLNHDAMYWYRQDPGQGLRLIYYSQIVNDFQKGDIAEGYSVSREKKESFPLTVTSAQKNPTAFYLCASSYRAGVYEQYFGPGTRLTVT.

The sample holds a few counts of this clone. The chain recombines TRBV6-1 with TRBJ1-2; 9 nucleotides align to TRBD1. CDR3 size: 19 residues. Germline assignment: CDR1 MNHNS and CDR2 SASEGT. V shed 0 bases and J 7 bases; nucleotides not matched to a gene: 18. CDR3 in amino acids: CASSEAGFGTGSGIGGYTF. DNA for the CDR3: TGTGCCAGCAGTGAAGCGGGCTTTGGGACAGGGAGTGGAATCGGTGGCTACACCTTC.

About this clone: Other DNA variants within this sample encode the same CDR3. The CDR3 DNA follows: TGTGCCTGGAGCGGACAGGCATATAATTCACCCCTCCACTTT. It is translated as CAWSGQAYNSPLHF. The chain links TRBV30 to TRBJ1-6; TRBD1 matches at 7 bases. V lost 3 bases, J lost 4 bases, and 3 bases stayed unmatched. Germline V gene data show CDR1 as GTSNPN and CDR2 as SVGIG (reference sequence). The CDR3 extends over 14 amino acids.

This chain connects TRBV28 to TRBJ2-5; TRBD2 might be the D (5 bases). CDR3 length: 11 amino acids. Germline assignment: CDR1 MDHEN and CDR2 SYDVKM. V lost 7 bases and J 4 bases, leaving 7 bases between the germline ends. The CDR3: CASNGIETQYF. As DNA, the CDR3 is TGTGCCAGCAACGGGATAGAGACCCAGTACTTC.

The CDR3 reads CASSRGTATGELFF. The DNA of the CDR3 is TGTGCCAGTAGTAGAGGGACAGCTACCGGGGAGCTGTTTTTT. The chain has TRBV19 and TRBJ2-2; 7 positions agree with TRBD1. The CDR3 has 14 residues. Germline V CDR1 and CDR2: LNHDA, SQIVND (reference sequence). The V gene end was trimmed by 4 bases and the J gene end by 5 bases; junction bases not matched to a gene: 4.

This sequence joins TRBV30 and TRBJ2-7; 7 nucleotides match TRBD1. The germline V gene encodes CDR1 GTSNPN and CDR2 SVGIG (reference sequence). Trimming at V came to 2 bases and at J to 7 bases, leaving 8 bases not matched to a gene. The CDR3 has 13 amino acids. The CDR3 nucleotides read TGTGCCTGGAGTAACAGGGGCCTCGGGGAGCAGTACTTC. Translation gives CAWSNRGLGEQYF.

The V gene is TRBV6-5, the J gene TRBJ2-4; D might be TRBD1 (6 bases). V lost 7 bases and J lost 2, with 15 bases in between. CDR1 is MNHEY and CDR2 is SVGAGI in the germline V gene. The CDR3 is 15 amino acids. CDR3: CASTSLQGSKNIQYF. In DNA, the CDR3 is TGTGCCAGCACATCTCTTCAGGGGTCCAAAAACATTCAGTACTTC.

This sequence joins TRBV27 and TRBJ2-3; 10 nucleotides agree with TRBD2. Germline trimming cut 6 bases from V and 2 bases from J; bases unmatched to any gene: 5. The CDR3 totals 15 residues. CDR1 MNHEY and CDR2 SMNVEV come from the germline V gene (reference sequence). The CDR3, as DNA: TGTGCCAGCAGCCATCTAGCGGGAGCCACAGATACGCAGTATTTT. This codes for CASSHLAGATDTQYF.

This rearrangement joins TRBV19 to TRBJ2-2, with 7 bases that match TRBD1. V was clipped by 6 bases and J by 2 bases; unmatched bases: 9. CDR1 is LNHDA and CDR2 is SQIVND in the germline V gene (reference sequence). The CDR3 loop spans 16 amino acids. This chain's CDR3 is CASRAGTALNTGELFF. Written as DNA, the CDR3 is TGTGCCAGTAGGGCCGGGACAGCCTTAAACACCGGGGAGCTGTTTTTT.

The chain is built from TRBV29-1 and TRBJ1-1; 9 bases line up with TRBD1. Germline loops: CDR1 SQVTM, CDR2 ANQGSEA. The V gene end was trimmed by 7 bases and the J gene end by 5 bases; junction bases not matched to a gene: 8. The CDR3 extends over 13 amino acids. As DNA, the CDR3 is TGCAGCGCGGGGGGACAGGGTGGGACTGAAGCTTTCTTT. This translates into CSAGGQGGTEAFF.

This chain links TRBV30 with TRBJ2-7; 8 bases are a match to TRBD1. Per germline, CDR1 GTSNPN and CDR2 SVGIG (reference sequence). The junction had 5 bases not matched to a gene; V was cut back by 0 bases and J by 4 bases. This CDR3 has 14 residues. CDR3 sequence: CAWSVTGGTYEQYF. CDR3 DNA: TGTGCCTGGAGTGTAACAGGGGGGACTTACGAGCAGTACTTC.

This chain joins TRBV15 and TRBJ1-5, with D perhaps TRBD1 (6 bases). Trimming took off 4 bases at V and 2 bases at J, with 9 bases between the two ends. Germline assignment: CDR1 LNHNV and CDR2 YYDKDF (reference sequence). The CDR3 has 14 residues. The CDR3 DNA sequence: TGTGCCACCAGCAAAGGGGGAGGCAATCAGCCCCAGCATTTT. Translating it yields CATSKGGGNQPQHF.

This clone was picked up a small number of times. This chain joins TRBV10-1 and TRBJ2-7; 9 bases fit TRBD1. The CDR3 is 15 residues long. V gave up 6 bases and J gave up 5 bases; unmatched junction bases: 11. The germline V gene has CDR1 WNHNN and CDR2 SYGVQD (reference sequence). CDR3 sequence (DNA): TGCGCCAGCAGGATAACTAGGACAGGGGAGGACGAGCAGTACTTC. As protein: CASRITRTGEDEQYF.

This chain connects TRBV9 to TRBJ2-5; D possibly corresponds to TRBD1 (6 bases). This CDR3 contains 14 residues. V dropped 0 bases and J dropped 4 bases, with 10 bases sitting between them. Germline CDR1 and CDR2: SGDLS and YYNGEE. CDR3 loop: CASSVGLGGETQYF. The CDR3 coding sequence is TGTGCCAGCAGCGTAGGATTAGGGGGAGAGACCCAGTACTTC.

The rearrangement uses TRBV19 and TRBJ1-1; D gene unclear. Trimming pared 7 bases from V and 4 bases from J, leaving 16 bases between. The CDR3 sequence is 14 residues long. Per germline, CDR1 LNHDA and CDR2 SQIVND (reference sequence). The CDR3 nucleotides are TGTGCCAGTAAGGAACGGGTTGAGGGCACTGAAGCTTTCTTT. Residues: CASKERVEGTEAFF.

This rearrangement joins TRBV5-6 to TRBJ2-7; 9 bases are a match to TRBD1. Per the germline V gene, CDR1 is SGHDT and CDR2 is YYEEEE. There are 19 residues in the CDR3. Germline trimming cut 2 bases from V and 0 bases from J; bases unmatched to any gene: 15. In DNA, the CDR3 is TGTGCCAGCAGCTTCGCCTCCGCGACAGGGGGTTTGAGCTCCTACGAGCAGTACTTC. Its translation is CASSFASATGGLSSYEQYF.